The 27 T cell receptor beta chains given below trace back to one sample, sequenced in a study of OX40 agonist ivuxolimab in advanced cancers. Method: immunoSEQ multiplex PCR; TCRdb's copy keeps in-frame clones and lacks some. The sample shows approximately 77,000 clones, 80% to 95% of them seen only once. Sequences were derived from CD4+ or CD8+ T cells sorted from blood, sampled in a trial of the OX40 agonist ivuxolimab. These TCRs come from an adult with an advanced solid tumor such as melanoma, head and neck, liver or kidney cancer.

The V call is TRBV9, the J call TRBJ2-7; no firm D call. The CDR3 length is 15 residues. The V end lost 0 bases, the J end lost 3 bases, and 13 bases lay between the germline ends. CDR1 and CDR2 from the germline V gene are SGDLS and YYNGEE. The DNA for the CDR3 is TGTGCCAGCAGCGTAGGCCCGGACCCCGACTACGAGCAGTACTTC. It specifies CASSVGPDPDYEQYF.

The chain combines TRBV27 with TRBJ2-5; possible D gene TRBD1, 5 bases. Trimming left V 6 bases short and J 5 bases short, with 16 bases between. The CDR3 has 14 residues. Per germline, CDR1 MNHEY and CDR2 SMNVEV (reference sequence). The CDR3 DNA is TGTGCCAGCAGACCAACAGGCTCAGGGGAGACCCAGTACTTC. It encodes CASRPTGSGETQYF.

J is TRBJ1-2 and V is TRBV30, with D uncertain. The CDR3 is made up of 10 amino acids. V lost 8 bases to trimming and J lost 5 bases, with 9 bases between them. Germline V gene data show CDR1 as GTSNPN and CDR2 as SVGIG (reference sequence). CDR3 in amino acids: CAAGVYGYTF. CDR3 nucleotides: TGTGCCGCGGGAGTATATGGCTACACCTTC.

The V gene is TRBV6-5, the J gene TRBJ2-1; 13 bases line up with TRBD2. The CDR3 is made up of 12 amino acids. The V and J ends lost 6 bases and 14 bases, in that order; junction bases with no gene match: 4. Germline CDR1 is MNHEY and CDR2 is SVGAGI. CDR3 in amino acids: CASRLTSGREFF. CDR3 nucleotides: TGTGCCAGCAGGCTTACTAGCGGGAGGGAGTTCTTC.

This clone was seen a single time. The chain employs TRBV6-5 and TRBJ2-7, with 11 bases identical to TRBD1. V lost 0 bases to trimming and J lost 2 bases; unmatched junction nucleotides: 0. Germline CDR1 MNHEY, CDR2 SVGAGI. The CDR3 is made up of 15 amino acids. This chain's CDR3 is CASSYSGQGAYEQYF. DNA of the CDR3: TGTGCCAGCAGTTACTCGGGACAGGGGGCCTACGAGCAGTACTTC.

The CDR3 DNA sequence: TGTGCCAGCGCAACCCGGGAGGAGCAGTTCTTC. Translating gives CASATREEQFF. The chain links TRBV6-5 to TRBJ2-1; tentatively, D is TRBD2 (6 bases). Germline assignment: CDR1 MNHEY and CDR2 SVGAGI. V lost 8 bases to trimming and J lost 10 bases, with 12 bases between them. The CDR3 consists of 11 residues.

This sequence joins TRBV18 and TRBJ2-3; a possible D gene is TRBD2 (6 bases). Germline CDR1 is KGHSH and CDR2 is LQKENI. The germline V and J ends were trimmed by 4 bases and 8 bases, with 22 bases remaining between them. This CDR3 has 16 amino acids. The CDR3 DNA sequence: TGTGCCAGCTCACAGGAGGGCGGCCCCCGCTCGAGTACGCAGTATTTT. It encodes CASSQEGGPRSSTQYF.

The CDR3 spells CASSFGLAADTQYF. CDR3 coding DNA: TGTGCCAGCAGCTTCGGACTAGCTGCAGATACGCAGTATTTT. The V gene is TRBV7-2, the J gene TRBJ2-3; 8 positions agree with TRBD2. Trimming took 3 bases from V and 4 from J; bases not matched to a gene: 3. CDR3 length: 14 residues. In germline, CDR1 is SGHTA, CDR2 FQGNSA.

CDR3 region: CASVKGALATNEKLFF. DNA of the CDR3: TGTGCCAGCGTTAAGGGCGCGTTGGCAACTAATGAAAAACTGTTTTTT. The J gene is TRBJ1-4, the V gene TRBV6-6; D unclear. The CDR3 length is 16 residues. The V and J ends lost 8 bases and 0 bases respectively, with 16 bases between them. Germline assignment: CDR1 MNHNY and CDR2 SVGAGI (reference sequence).

This chain joins TRBV27 and TRBJ1-5, with D maybe TRBD1 (6 bases). CDR1 MNHEY and CDR2 SMNVEV come from the germline V gene (reference sequence). This CDR3 has 15 residues. The germline V and J ends were trimmed by 2 bases and 6 bases, with 14 bases remaining between them. The CDR3 DNA reads TGTGCCAGCAGTTTACCCAAGGGGGAAGTTCAGCCCCAGCATTTT. This translates into CASSLPKGEVQPQHF.

V gene TRBV7-2 combines with J gene TRBJ2-7; D tentatively fits TRBD1 or TRBD2 (6 bases each). The CDR3 runs 16 residues. The ends were cut back, 1 base at V and 5 bases at J, with 18 bases in the middle. CDR1 is SGHTA and CDR2 is FQGNSA in the germline V gene. DNA for the CDR3: TGTGCCAGCAGCTTAGTGATCGGGGGCGCTTACCACGAGCAGTACTTC. Protein: CASSLVIGGAYHEQYF.

This chain uses TRBV19 with TRBJ1-5; D call uncertain. V was shortened by 6 bases and J by 6 bases, with 18 bases between the two germline ends. Germline V gene sequence: CDR1 LNHDA, CDR2 SQIVND (reference sequence). The CDR3 spans 15 residues. CDR3 coding DNA: TGTGCCAGTAGCAAAGCCGCCTCTTGGGGTCAGCCCCAGCATTTT. Translating it yields CASSKAASWGQPQHF.

The rearrangement joins TRBV7-8 to TRBJ1-5; no reliable D call. Trimming pared 0 bases from V and 9 bases from J, leaving 15 bases between. The V gene's germline CDR1 is SGHVS and CDR2 FQNEAQ. This CDR3 is built from 15 residues. The CDR3 region is CASSLARVKTGPQHF. DNA for the CDR3: TGTGCCAGCAGCTTAGCCCGGGTAAAAACGGGGCCCCAGCATTTT. Full variable domain (outside the CDR3, taken from reference TRBV7-8 and TRBJ1-5): GAGVSQSPRYKVAKRGQDVALRCDPISGHVSLFWYQQALGQGPEFLTYFQNEAQLDKSGLPSDRFFAERPEGSVSTLKIQRTQQEDSAVYLCASSLARVKTGPQHFGDGTRLSIL.

The chain combines TRBV29-1 with TRBJ2-1; perhaps TRBD2 as D (6 bases). Trimming took 8 bases from V and 1 from J, leaving 15 bases between them. In germline, CDR1 is SQVTM, CDR2 ANQGSEA. The CDR3 totals 14 residues. The CDR3 region has the DNA TGCAGCTCCCCGGGAGCGTCGTCCTACAATGAGCAGTTCTTC. This translates into CSSPGASSYNEQFF.

This chain links TRBV27 with TRBJ2-3, with 8 positions matching TRBD1. Trimming removed 10 bases from V and 5 bases from J; junction bases left unmatched: 8. The CDR3 contains 13 residues. Germline CDR1 reads MNHEY; CDR2 reads SMNVEV (reference sequence). CDR3 nucleotide sequence: TGTGCCAACCTCGGACAGGGTGAAGATACGCAGTATTTT. Amino acids: CANLGQGEDTQYF.

The CDR3 loop reads CASSAGQGLYGYTF. The CDR3 DNA follows: TGTGCCAGCAGTGCAGGACAGGGGTTGTATGGCTACACCTTC. This sequence joins TRBV6-6 and TRBJ1-2, with 9 positions matching TRBD1. The CDR3 is 14 residues long. With V trimmed by 5 bases and J by 5 bases, 6 bases remained unmatched. CDR1 MNHNY and CDR2 SVGAGI come from the germline V gene (reference sequence).

This clone was counted once. This chain uses TRBV7-8 with TRBJ1-2, with TRBD1 matching over 8 bases. Trimming took 0 bases from V and 9 from J; bases not matched to a gene: 6. Germline V gives CDR1 SGHVS, CDR2 FQNEAQ. The CDR3 is made up of 14 amino acids. The CDR3 DNA follows: TGTGCCAGCAGCTTAGCCGGGACAGGCCAAAGCTACACCTTC. Amino acid sequence: CASSLAGTGQSYTF. Full variable domain (rest looked up from reference TRBV7-8 and TRBJ1-2): GAGVSQSPRYKVAKRGQDVALRCDPISGHVSLFWYQQALGQGPEFLTYFQNEAQLDKSGLPSDRFFAERPEGSVSTLKIQRTQQEDSAVYLCASSLAGTGQSYTFGSGTRLTVV.

This clone was counted a single time. The V and J genes are TRBV7-9 and TRBJ2-7, with 7 bases identical to TRBD2. CDR3 size: 16 residues. V shed 4 bases, J shed 3 bases, and the junction held 12 bases outside the gene matches. CDR1 SEHNR and CDR2 FQNEAQ come from the germline V gene (reference sequence). This chain's CDR3 is CASSSRTGGVYYEQYF. CDR3 nucleotides: TGTGCCAGCAGCTCTCGAACGGGGGGAGTTTACTACGAGCAGTACTTC.

This clone was observed once. V and J are TRBV4-3 and TRBJ2-1; 7 bases match TRBD2. The CDR3 runs to 18 residues. CDR1 and CDR2 (germline): LGHNA, YSLEER. The ends lost 0 bases at V and 7 bases at J; junction bases unmatched: 15. The DNA for the CDR3 is TGCGCCAGCAGCCAAGATGGGTCTGGGGGAGGGCCCGGGAATGAGCAGTTCTTC. This encodes CASSQDGSGGGPGNEQFF.

V gene TRBV4-1 combines with J gene TRBJ2-1; 15 bases are shared with TRBD2. J lost 8 bases, V lost 8 bases, and 16 bases had no gene match. Germline CDR1 is MGHRA and CDR2 is YSYEKL. This CDR3 has 18 residues. CDR3 DNA: TGCGCCAGCCGACCGGGACTAGCGGGAGGAAAGGGTCGTTATGAGCAGTTCTTC. Residues: CASRPGLAGGKGRYEQFF.

The chain carries TRBV6-6 and TRBJ2-7; 9 positions agree with TRBD1. This CDR3 comprises 16 residues. Germline values: CDR1 MNHNY, CDR2 SVGAGI (reference sequence). V lost 7 bases and J lost 2; bases outside the gene matches: 12. CDR3 nucleotides: TGTGCCAGCAATGCGATGGACAGGGGAAATCCCTACGAGCAGTACTTC. The encoded protein is CASNAMDRGNPYEQYF.

The genes are TRBV10-3 and TRBJ2-2; TRBD2 might be the D (5 bases). The V and J ends lost 6 bases and 0 bases respectively, with 23 bases between them. The CDR3 extends over 19 amino acids. Germline V gene data show CDR1 as ENHRY and CDR2 as SYGVKD. The CDR3 nucleotides read TGTGCCATCAGAGGTACCGCGGAGGCTCGGTTGACGAACACCGGGGAGCTGTTTTTT. It codes for CAIRGTAEARLTNTGELFF.

The V gene is TRBV13, the J gene TRBJ2-4; 7 bases align to TRBD1. With 3 bases clipped from V and 2 bases from J, the junction kept 13 bases outside the gene matches. This CDR3 has 18 residues. The germline V gene has CDR1 PRHDT and CDR2 FYEKMQ (reference sequence). The CDR3 loop is CASSFGLTGPRPKNIQYF. The CDR3 DNA sequence: TGTGCCAGCAGCTTCGGCTTGACAGGGCCGAGGCCCAAAAACATTCAGTACTTC.

The rearrangement links TRBV7-2 to TRBJ1-1; TRBD1 might be the D (5 bases). The V gene lost 1 base and the J gene lost 4 bases, with 22 bases spanning the gap. The CDR3 contains 18 residues. Germline V gives CDR1 SGHTA, CDR2 FQGNSA. CDR3 DNA sequence: TGTGCCAGCAGCTTAGGTCAAACGGACACGAGTTCGGGCACTGAAGCTTTCTTT. Its protein is CASSLGQTDTSSGTEAFF.

This chain connects TRBV28 to TRBJ1-1, with 7 bases lining up with TRBD1. CDR3 size: 16 residues. Germline V gene lookup returns CDR1 MDHEN and CDR2 SYDVKM. J was trimmed by 4 bases and V by 1 base; bases with no gene match: 9. CDR3 protein: CASSLLSWRDSTEAFF. In DNA form, the CDR3 reads TGTGCCAGCAGTTTATTATCGTGGAGGGACAGCACTGAAGCTTTCTTT.

The V and J genes are TRBV7-3 and TRBJ1-1, with 9 bases identical to TRBD1. The CDR3 length is 17 residues. The V and J ends lost 1 base and 5 bases, in that order; junction bases with no gene match: 11. CDR1 is SGHTA, CDR2 FQGTGA, per germline. CDR3 DNA sequence: TGTGCCAGCAGCTTAAGGGGGCCGGGACAGGGAGATACTGAAGCTTTCTTT. It specifies CASSLRGPGQGDTEAFF.

This chain joins TRBV27 and TRBJ1-1; TRBD1 agrees at 7 bases. CDR1 is MNHEY and CDR2 is SMNVEV in the germline V gene (reference sequence). The ends lost 6 bases at V and 10 bases at J; junction bases unmatched: 14. CDR3 size: 14 residues. CDR3 protein: CASSEIRGIGAAFF. The CDR3 coding sequence is TGTGCCAGCAGCGAAATCAGGGGGATAGGAGCAGCTTTCTTT.